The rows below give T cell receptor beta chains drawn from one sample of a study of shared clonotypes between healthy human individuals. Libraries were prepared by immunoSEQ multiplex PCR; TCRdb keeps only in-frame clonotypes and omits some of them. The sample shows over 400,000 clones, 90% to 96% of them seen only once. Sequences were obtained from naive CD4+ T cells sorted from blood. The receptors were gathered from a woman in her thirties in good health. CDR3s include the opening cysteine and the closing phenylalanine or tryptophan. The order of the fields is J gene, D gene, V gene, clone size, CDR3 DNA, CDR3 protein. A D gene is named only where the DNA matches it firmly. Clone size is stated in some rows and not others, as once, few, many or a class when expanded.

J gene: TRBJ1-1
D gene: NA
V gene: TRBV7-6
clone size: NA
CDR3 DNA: TGTGCCAGCAGCTTAAATACCGGGGCAGGGGCGGATTTTAAGGACACTGAAGCTTTCTTT
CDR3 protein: CASSLNTGAGADFKDTEAFF

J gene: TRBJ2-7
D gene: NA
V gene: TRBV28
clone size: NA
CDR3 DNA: TGTGCCAGCAGCCAGGAACCCCTCGAGCAGTACTTC
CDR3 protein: CASSQEPLEQYF

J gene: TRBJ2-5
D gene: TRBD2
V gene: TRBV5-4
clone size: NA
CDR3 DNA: TGTGCCAGCAGCAAAACGGGAGGGCCGCGTGGGGGAAAAGAAGAGACCCAGTACTTC
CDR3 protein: CASSKTGGPRGGKEETQYF

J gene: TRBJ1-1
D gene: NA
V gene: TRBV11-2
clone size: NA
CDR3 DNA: TGTGCCAGCAGCCCTATCGCGGGGCGACCCCCTGAAGCTTTCTTT
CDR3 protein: CASSPIAGRPPEAFF

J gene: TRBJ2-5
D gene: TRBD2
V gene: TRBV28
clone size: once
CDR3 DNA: TGTGCCAGCACACTAGCGGGAGGGTGGCAAGAGACCCAGTACTTC
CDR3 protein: CASTLAGGWQETQYF

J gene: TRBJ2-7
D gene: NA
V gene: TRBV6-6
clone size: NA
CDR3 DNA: TGTGCCAGCAGTTATGGGGGCCTCTACGAGCAGTACTTC
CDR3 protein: CASSYGGLYEQYF

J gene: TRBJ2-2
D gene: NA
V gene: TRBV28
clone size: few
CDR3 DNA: TGTGCCAGCAGTTCCACGAGCGGGGAGCTGTTTTTT
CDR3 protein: CASSSTSGELFF

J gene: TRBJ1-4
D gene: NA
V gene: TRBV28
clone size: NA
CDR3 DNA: TGTGCCAGCAGTTTGTCTCAAAAACTGTTTTTT
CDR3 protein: CASSLSQKLFF

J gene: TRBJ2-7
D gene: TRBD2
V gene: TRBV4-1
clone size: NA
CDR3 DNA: TGCGCCAGCAGCCAACTAGCGGGACTCTCCTACGAGCAGTACTTC
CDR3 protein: CASSQLAGLSYEQYF

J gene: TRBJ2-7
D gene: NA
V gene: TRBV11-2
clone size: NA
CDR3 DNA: TGTGCCAGCACCCTAGACCCCCCGTACGAGCAGTACTTC
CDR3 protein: CASTLDPPYEQYF

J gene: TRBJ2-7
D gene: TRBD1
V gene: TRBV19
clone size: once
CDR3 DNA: TGTGCCAGTGGCCGCAGGGGGTACGGCCACGAGCAGTACTTC
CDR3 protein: CASGRRGYGHEQYF

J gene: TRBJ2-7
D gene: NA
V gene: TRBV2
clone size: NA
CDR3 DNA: TGTGCCAGCCACATGAACAGGGTTCGGTACGAGCAGTACTTC
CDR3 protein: CASHMNRVRYEQYF

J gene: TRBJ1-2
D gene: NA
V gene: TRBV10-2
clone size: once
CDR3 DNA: TGCGCCAGCAGTGACAGGGGAAACTATGGCTACACCTTC
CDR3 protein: CASSDRGNYGYTF

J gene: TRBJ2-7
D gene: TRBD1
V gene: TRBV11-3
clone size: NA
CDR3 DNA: TGTGCCAGCAGCCCGGGACAGGGGGCTTACGAGCAGTACTTC
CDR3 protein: CASSPGQGAYEQYF

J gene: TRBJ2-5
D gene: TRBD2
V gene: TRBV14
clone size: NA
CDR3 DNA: TGTGCCAGCAGCCTACGGACTAGCGGGAGGGAGACCCAGTACTTC
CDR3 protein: CASSLRTSGRETQYF

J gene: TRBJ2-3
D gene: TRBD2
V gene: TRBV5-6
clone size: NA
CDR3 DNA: TGTGCCAGCAGCGGACTAGCGGGAGTAGATACGCAGTATTTT
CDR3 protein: CASSGLAGVDTQYF

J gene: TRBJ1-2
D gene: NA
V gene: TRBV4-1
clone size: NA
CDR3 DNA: TGCGCCAGCAGCCAAGGTAAGAACGAGGGGGACGGCTACACCTTC
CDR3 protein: CASSQGKNEGDGYTF

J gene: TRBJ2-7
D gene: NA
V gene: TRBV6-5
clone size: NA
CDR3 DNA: TGTGCCAGCTCCTGGGGCAGCGCCTACGAGCAGTACTTC
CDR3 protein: CASSWGSAYEQYF

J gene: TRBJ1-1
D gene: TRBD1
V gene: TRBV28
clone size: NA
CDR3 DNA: TGTGCCAGCCCTAAAGGGCGGGTGGGACAGGGAAACACTGAAGCTTTCTTT
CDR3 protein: CASPKGRVGQGNTEAFF

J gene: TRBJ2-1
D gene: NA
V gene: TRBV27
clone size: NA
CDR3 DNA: TGTGCCAGCACCTCTATTAGGGCCCCCTCCTACAATGAGCAGTTCTTC
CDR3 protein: CASTSIRAPSYNEQFF

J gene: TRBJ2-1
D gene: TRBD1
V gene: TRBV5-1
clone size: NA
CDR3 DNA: TGCGCCAGCAGCCCTCCTAACAGGGGGTCGGGGATCGATGAGCAGTTCTTC
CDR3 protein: CASSPPNRGSGIDEQFF

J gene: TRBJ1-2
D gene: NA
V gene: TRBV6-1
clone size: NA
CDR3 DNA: TGTGCCAGCGCCCCCCAAGGAGGCTATGGCTACACCTTC
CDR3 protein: CASAPQGGYGYTF

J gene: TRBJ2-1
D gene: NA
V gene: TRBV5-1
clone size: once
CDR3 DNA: TGCGCCAGCAGCGTCGGTGGGACTGGCTACAATGAGCAGTTCTTC
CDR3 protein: CASSVGGTGYNEQFF

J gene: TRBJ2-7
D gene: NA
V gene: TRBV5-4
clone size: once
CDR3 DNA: TGTGCCAGCAGCGGGGTATCCTACGAGCAGTACTTC
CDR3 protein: CASSGVSYEQYF

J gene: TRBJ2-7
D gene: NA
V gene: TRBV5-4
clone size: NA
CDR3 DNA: TGTGCCAGCAGCTCCGTAGAGCGGGCTCTTTACGAGCAGTACTTC
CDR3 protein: CASSSVERALYEQYF

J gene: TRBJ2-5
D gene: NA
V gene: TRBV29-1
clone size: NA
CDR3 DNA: TGCAGCGTCAGGACAGCCAAGAAAGAGACCCAGTACTTC
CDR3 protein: CSVRTAKKETQYF

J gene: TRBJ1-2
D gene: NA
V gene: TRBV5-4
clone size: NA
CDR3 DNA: TGTGCCAGCAGCTTAAAGGGTGAGGGCTATGGCTACACCTTC
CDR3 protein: CASSLKGEGYGYTF

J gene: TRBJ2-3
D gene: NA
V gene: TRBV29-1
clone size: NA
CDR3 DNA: TGCAGCGTTTTACCACTCGGGAGTGTAAATACGCAGTATTTT
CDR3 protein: CSVLPLGSVNTQYF

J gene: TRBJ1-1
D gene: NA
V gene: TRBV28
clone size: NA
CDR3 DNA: TGTGCCAGCAGTTTAGTCCCGACAGTCAACACTGAAGCTTTCTTT
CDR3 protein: CASSLVPTVNTEAFF

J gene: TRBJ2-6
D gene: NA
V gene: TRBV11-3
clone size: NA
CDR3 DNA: TGCCCCCTTGAGTCAACCGGGCAGAGAATATTCTCTGGGGCCAACGTCCTGACTTTC
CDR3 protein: CPLESTGQRIFSGANVLTF

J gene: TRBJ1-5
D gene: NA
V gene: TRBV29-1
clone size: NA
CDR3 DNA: TGCAGCGTTGCAGGTTCGGTGGATCAGCCCCAGCATTTT
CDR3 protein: CSVAGSVDQPQHF

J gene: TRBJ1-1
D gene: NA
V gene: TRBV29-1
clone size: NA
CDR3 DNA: TGCAGCGTTACTCGGCTTTTGAACACTGAAGCTTTCTTT
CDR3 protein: CSVTRLLNTEAFF

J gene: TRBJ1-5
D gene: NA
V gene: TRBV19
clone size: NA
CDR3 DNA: TGTGCCAGTAGTTCACGACTGCGGTGGCAGCCCCAGCATTTT
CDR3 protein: CASSSRLRWQPQHF

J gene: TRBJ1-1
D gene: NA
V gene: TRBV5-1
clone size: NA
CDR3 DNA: TGCGCCAGCAGCCTTGAGCAGGGAAATACTGAAGCTTTCTTT
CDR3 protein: CASSLEQGNTEAFF

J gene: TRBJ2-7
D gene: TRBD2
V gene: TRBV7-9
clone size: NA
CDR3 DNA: TGTGCCAGCAGTCCGACTAGCCCACCCCCCTACGAGCAGTACTTC
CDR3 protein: CASSPTSPPPYEQYF

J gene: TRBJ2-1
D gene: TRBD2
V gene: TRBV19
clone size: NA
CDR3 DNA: TGTGCCAGTAGTATGCGGGGGACTAGCGGTTACAATGAGCAGTTCTTC
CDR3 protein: CASSMRGTSGYNEQFF

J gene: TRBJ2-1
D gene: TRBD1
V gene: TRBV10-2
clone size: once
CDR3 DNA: TGCGCCAGCAGTGTACAGGGGTTGGAGCAGTTCTTC
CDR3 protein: CASSVQGLEQFF

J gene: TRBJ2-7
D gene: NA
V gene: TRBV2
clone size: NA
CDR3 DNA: TGTGCCAGCAGTGAGATGCCGGAGGGCCTAAACGAGCAGTACTTC
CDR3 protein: CASSEMPEGLNEQYF

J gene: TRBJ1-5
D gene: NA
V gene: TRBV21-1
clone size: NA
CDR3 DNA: TGTGCACTACAGGGCGAATGGCCCCAAAGCAATCAGCCCCAGCATTTT
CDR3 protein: CALQGEWPQSNQPQHF

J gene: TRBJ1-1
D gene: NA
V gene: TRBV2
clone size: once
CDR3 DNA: TGTGCCAGCAGGCCGGGACATAGGAACACTGAAGCTTTCTTT
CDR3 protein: CASRPGHRNTEAFF

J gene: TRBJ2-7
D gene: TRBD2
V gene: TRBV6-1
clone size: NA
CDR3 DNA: TGTGCCAGCAGTGAAAGGACAAGAAGACTAGCGGGAGGCCATAGCTCCTACGAGCAGTACTTC
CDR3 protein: CASSERTRRLAGGHSSYEQYF

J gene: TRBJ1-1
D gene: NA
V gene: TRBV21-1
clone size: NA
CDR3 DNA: TGTGCCAGCCGCCTGCCTGCTGAAGCTTTCTTT
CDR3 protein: CASRLPAEAFF

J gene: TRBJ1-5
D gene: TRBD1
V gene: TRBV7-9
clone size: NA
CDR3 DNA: TGTGCCAGCAGCTGGGACAGGGGAAATCAGCCCCAGCATTTT
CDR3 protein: CASSWDRGNQPQHF

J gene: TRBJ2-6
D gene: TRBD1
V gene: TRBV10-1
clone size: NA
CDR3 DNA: TGCGCCAGCAGTGAAGGGACAGGAATCTCTGGGGCCAACGTCCTGACTTTC
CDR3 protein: CASSEGTGISGANVLTF

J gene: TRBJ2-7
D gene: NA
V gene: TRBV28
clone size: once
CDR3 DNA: TGTGCCAGCACTCCTCGGACGGTGAGCTCCTACGAGCAGTACTTC
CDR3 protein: CASTPRTVSSYEQYF

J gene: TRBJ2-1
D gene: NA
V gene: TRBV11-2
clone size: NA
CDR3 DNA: TGTGCCAGCAGCCCGTTTGGGGGGAGGAACAATGAGCAGTTCTTC
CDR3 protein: CASSPFGGRNNEQFF

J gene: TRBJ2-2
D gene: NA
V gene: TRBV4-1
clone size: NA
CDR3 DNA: TGCGCCAGCAGCCAAGACCCCGGGAGCGGGGAGCTGTTTTTT
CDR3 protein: CASSQDPGSGELFF

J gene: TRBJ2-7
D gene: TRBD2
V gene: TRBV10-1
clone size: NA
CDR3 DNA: TGCGCCAGCAGTCGGAGCGGGGTGGCCTACGAGCAGTACTTC
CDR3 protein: CASSRSGVAYEQYF

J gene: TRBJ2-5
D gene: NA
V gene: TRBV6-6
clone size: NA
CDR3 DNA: TGTGCCAGCAGTTATACGGGCGTAACAGGAGAGACCCAGTACTTC
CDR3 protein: CASSYTGVTGETQYF

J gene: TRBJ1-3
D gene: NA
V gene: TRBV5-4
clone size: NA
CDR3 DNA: TGTGCCAGCAGCTTTAATCGACCTTCTGGAAACACCATATATTTT
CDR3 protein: CASSFNRPSGNTIYF

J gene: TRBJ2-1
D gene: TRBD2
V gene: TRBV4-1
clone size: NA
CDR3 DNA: TGCGCCAGCAGCCAAGCGATAAGCGGGAGGGCCGGTCGGAATGAGCAGTTCTTC
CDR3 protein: CASSQAISGRAGRNEQFF

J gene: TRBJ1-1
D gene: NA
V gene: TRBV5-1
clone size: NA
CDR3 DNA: TGCGCCAGCAGCTTGGTACCGGGGGCAGGCACTGAAGCTTTCTTT
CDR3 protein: CASSLVPGAGTEAFF

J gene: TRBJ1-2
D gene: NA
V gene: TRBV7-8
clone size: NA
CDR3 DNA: TGTGCCAGCAGCCTACAGGGCGATGGCTACACCTTC
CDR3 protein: CASSLQGDGYTF

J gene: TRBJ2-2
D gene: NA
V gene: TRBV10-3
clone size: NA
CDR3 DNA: TGTGCCTTCCCGGAAGAGGGACGATTAGCGAACACCGGGGAGCTGTTTTTT
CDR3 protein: CAFPEEGRLANTGELFF

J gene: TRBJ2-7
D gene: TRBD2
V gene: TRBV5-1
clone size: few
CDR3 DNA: TGCGCCAGCAGCTTGGGACTAGCGGAATCCTACGAGCAGTACTTC
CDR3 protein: CASSLGLAESYEQYF